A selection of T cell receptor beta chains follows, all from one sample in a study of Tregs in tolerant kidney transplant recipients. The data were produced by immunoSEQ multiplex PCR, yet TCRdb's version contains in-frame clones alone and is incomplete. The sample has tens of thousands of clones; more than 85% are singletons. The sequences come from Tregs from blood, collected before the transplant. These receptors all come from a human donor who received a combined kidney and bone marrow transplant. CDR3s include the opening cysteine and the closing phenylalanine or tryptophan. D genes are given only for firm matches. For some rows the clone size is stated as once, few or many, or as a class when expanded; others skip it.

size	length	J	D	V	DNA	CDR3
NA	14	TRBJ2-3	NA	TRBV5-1	TGCGCCAGCGGAAGAGGTAGTAGCACAGATACGCAGTATTTT	CASGRGSSTDTQYF
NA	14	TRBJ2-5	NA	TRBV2	TGTGCCAGCAGTGAAACCCACCAGCGGGAGACCCAGTACTTC	CASSETHQRETQYF
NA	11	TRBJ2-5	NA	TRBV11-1	TGTGCCAGCAGCTCAGAAGAGACCCAGTACTTC	CASSSEETQYF
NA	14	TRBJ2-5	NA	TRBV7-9	TGTGCCAGCAGCTTACCTCCATACCAAGAGACCCAGTACTTC	CASSLPPYQETQYF
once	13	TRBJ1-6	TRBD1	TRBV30	TGTGCCTGGAGTAGACAGGGGGCTTCACCCCTCCACTTT	CAWSRQGASPLHF
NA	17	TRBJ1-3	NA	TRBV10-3	TGTGCCATCAGTGAGTCAGGCAGGGAATTCTCTGGAAACACCATATATTTT	CAISESGREFSGNTIYF
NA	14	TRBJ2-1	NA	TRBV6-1	TGTGCCAGCAGTTATGGGGACACCCTCGGTGAGCAGTTCTTC	CASSYGDTLGEQFF
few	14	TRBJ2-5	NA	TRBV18	TGTGCCAGCTCACCTGGGCGGGTCCAAGAGACCCAGTACTTC	CASSPGRVQETQYF
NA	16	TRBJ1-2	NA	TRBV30	TGTGCCTGGAGTGGCGGGGGGAAGAAGGTGGACTATGGCTACACCTTC	CAWSGGGKKVDYGYTF
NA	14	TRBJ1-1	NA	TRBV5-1	TGCGCCAGCAGCTCCTTGACGGCGAACACTGAAGCTTTCTTT	CASSSLTANTEAFF
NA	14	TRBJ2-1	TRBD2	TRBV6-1	TGTGCCAGCAGTGGCCCCGGACTAGACAATGAGCAGTTCTTC	CASSGPGLDNEQFF
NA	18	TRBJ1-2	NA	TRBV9	TGTGCCAGCAGCGGGGGTTGGGCCGCGGCGGAAGGCAAGTATGGCTACACCTTC	CASSGGWAAAEGKYGYTF
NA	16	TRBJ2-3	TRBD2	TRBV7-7	TGTGCTAGCAGCTTAGGCAGCGGGGCTAGCTCGGATACGCAGTATTTT	CASSLGSGASSDTQYF
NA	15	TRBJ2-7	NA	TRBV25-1	TGTGCCAGCAGTGACCCGGGCTCCCGTGGTTCCGAGCAGTACTTC	CASSDPGSRGSEQYF
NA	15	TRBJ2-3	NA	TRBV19	TGTGCCAGTAGTATCCCAACGGGGGGCCAGGATACGCAGTATTTT	CASSIPTGGQDTQYF
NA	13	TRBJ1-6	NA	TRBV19	TGTGCCAGTATGGGACGGAATAATTCACCCCTCCACTTT	CASMGRNNSPLHF
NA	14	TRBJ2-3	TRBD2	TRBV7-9	TGTGCCAGCAGCTTTAGCGGGACCACAGATACGCAGTATTTT	CASSFSGTTDTQYF
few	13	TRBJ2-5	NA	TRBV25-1	TGTGCCAGCAGTAATCCGGGGCCAGAGACCCAGTACTTC	CASSNPGPETQYF
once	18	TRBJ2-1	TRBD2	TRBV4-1	TGCGCCAGCAGCCAGAGGGGCCAGCGGGAGGGCTCCTACAATGAGCAGTTCTTC	CASSQRGQREGSYNEQFF
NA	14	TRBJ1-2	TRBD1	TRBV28	TGTGCCAGCAGTCCCCCAGGGGGCGCGTATGGCTACACCTTC	CASSPPGGAYGYTF
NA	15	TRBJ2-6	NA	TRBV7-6	TGTGCCAGCAGCTTACGGGGTGGCGGGGCCAACGTCCTGACTTTC	CASSLRGGGANVLTF
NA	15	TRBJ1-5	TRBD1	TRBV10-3	TGTGCCATCAGTGCCGGGACAGGGAACAATCAGCCCCAGCATTTT	CAISAGTGNNQPQHF
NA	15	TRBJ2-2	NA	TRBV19	TGTGCCAGTAGTATTGAGGGAATAGGCACCGGGGAGCTGTTTTTT	CASSIEGIGTGELFF
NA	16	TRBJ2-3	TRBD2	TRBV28	TGTGCCAGCAGGTTGAGGGCTAGCGGGGCTACAGATACGCAGTATTTT	CASRLRASGATDTQYF
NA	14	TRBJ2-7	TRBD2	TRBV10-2	TGCGCCAGCCGATCAGCGGGAGGGGGCTACGAGCAGTACTTC	CASRSAGGGYEQYF
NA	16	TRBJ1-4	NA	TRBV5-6	TGTGCCAGCAGCACGGACGGGTTGGGGGGTAATGAAAAACTGTTTTTT	CASSTDGLGGNEKLFF
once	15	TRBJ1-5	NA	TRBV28	TGTGCCAGCAGTTCCACAGGGATTGGCAATCAGCCCCAGCATTTT	CASSSTGIGNQPQHF
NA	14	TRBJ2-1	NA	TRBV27	TGTGCCAGCAGTTTGGGGCTGCTCTACAATGAGCAGTTCTTC	CASSLGLLYNEQFF
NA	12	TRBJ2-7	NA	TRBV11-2	TGTGCCAGCAGCTTAGGGCTAGGGGAGCAGTACTTC	CASSLGLGEQYF
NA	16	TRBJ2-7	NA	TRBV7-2	TGTGCCAGCTCTACCACTCTAGCTGTCACCTCCTACGAGCAGTACTTC	CASSTTLAVTSYEQYF
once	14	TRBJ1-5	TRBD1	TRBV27	TGTGCCAGCAGGAAACAGGGGGCTGGTCAGCCCCAGCATTTT	CASRKQGAGQPQHF
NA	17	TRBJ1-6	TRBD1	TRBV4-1	TGCGCCAGCAGCCAAGTATTCCCCGGACAGGGGAATTCACCCCTCCACTTT	CASSQVFPGQGNSPLHF
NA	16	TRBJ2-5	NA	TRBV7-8	TGTGCCAGCAGCCTAAGGCCGGCAGGGGAATTAGAGACCCAGTACTTC	CASSLRPAGELETQYF
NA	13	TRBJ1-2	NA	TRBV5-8	TGTGCCAGCAGCCGGGGGCAGGGGATTGGCTACACCTTC	CASSRGQGIGYTF
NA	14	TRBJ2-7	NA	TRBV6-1	TGTGCCACTCTGGACTGGGGGGGCCACTACGAGCAGTACTTC	CATLDWGGHYEQYF
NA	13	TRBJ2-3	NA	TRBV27	TGTGCCAGCAGGGCGGCGGGCACAGATACGCAGTATTTT	CASRAAGTDTQYF
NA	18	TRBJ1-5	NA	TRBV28	TGTGCCAGCAGTTTACCCCCCGGGTGGGGACATAGCAATCAGCCCCAGCATTTT	CASSLPPGWGHSNQPQHF
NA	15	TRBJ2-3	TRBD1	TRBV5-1	TGCGCCAGCAGCTCCGCGACAGGGCTCACAGATACGCAGTATTTT	CASSSATGLTDTQYF
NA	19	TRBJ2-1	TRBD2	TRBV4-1	TGCGCCAGCAGCCAAGATGGTAGCGGGAGGGTAAAAATCGGGGATGAGCAGTTCTTC	CASSQDGSGRVKIGDEQFF
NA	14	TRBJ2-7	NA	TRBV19	TGTGCCAGTAGTATAGCCGTGTTTTCCTACGAGCAGTACTTC	CASSIAVFSYEQYF
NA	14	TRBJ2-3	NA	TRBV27	TGTGCAAGCAGTCCCCAACCGGCCGGAGATACGCAGTATTTT	CASSPQPAGDTQYF
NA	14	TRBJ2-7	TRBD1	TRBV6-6	TGTGCCAGCACTCGACAGGGGGTTACCTACGAGCAGTACTTC	CASTRQGVTYEQYF
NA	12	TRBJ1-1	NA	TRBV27	TGTGCCAGCAGTTTTGTGGGGACTGAAGCTTTCTTT	CASSFVGTEAFF
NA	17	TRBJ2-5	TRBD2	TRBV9	TGTGCCAGCAGCGTAGGTCTAGCGGGCGTGGGCCAAGAGACCCAGTACTTC	CASSVGLAGVGQETQYF
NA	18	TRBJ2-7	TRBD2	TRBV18	TGTGCCAGCTCACCGGGACTAGCGGGAGTGCAGTTCTCCTACGAGCAGTACTTC	CASSPGLAGVQFSYEQYF
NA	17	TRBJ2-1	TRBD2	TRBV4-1	TGCGCCAGCAGCCAAATTTTGAGGCGGGAGGGCCTCAATGAGCAGTTCTTC	CASSQILRREGLNEQFF
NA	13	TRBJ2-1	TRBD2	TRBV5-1	TGCGCCAGCAGCACGGGACTAGCGGGGGAGCAGTTCTTC	CASSTGLAGEQFF